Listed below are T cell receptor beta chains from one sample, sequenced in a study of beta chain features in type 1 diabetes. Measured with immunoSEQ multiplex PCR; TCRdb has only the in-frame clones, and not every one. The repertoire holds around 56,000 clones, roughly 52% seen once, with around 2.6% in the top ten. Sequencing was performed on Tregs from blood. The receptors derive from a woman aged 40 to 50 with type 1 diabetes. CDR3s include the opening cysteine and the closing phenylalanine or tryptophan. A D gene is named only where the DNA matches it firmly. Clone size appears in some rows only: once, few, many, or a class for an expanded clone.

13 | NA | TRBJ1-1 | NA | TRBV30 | CAWADRVNTEAFF | TGTGCCTGGGCGGACAGAGTGAACACTGAAGCTTTCTTT
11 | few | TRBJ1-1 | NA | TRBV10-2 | CASSDSDQAFF | TGCGCCAGCAGTGACAGCGACCAAGCTTTCTTT
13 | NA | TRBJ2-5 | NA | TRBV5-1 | CASGGDLQETQYF | TGCGCCAGCGGAGGGGACCTCCAAGAGACCCAGTACTTC
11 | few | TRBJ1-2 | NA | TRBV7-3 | CASSSGKGYTF | TGTGCCAGCAGCTCCGGGAAGGGCTACACCTTC
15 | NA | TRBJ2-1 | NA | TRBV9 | CASSVVAGVASEQFF | TGTGCCAGCAGCGTAGTGGCAGGGGTGGCTAGTGAGCAGTTCTTC
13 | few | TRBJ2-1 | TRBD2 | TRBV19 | CASSTQLAGEQFF | TGTGCCAGTAGTACCCAACTAGCGGGTGAGCAGTTCTTC
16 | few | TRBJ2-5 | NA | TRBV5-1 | CASTILPLSGQETQYF | TGCGCCAGCACCATACTCCCACTTAGCGGTCAAGAGACCCAGTACTTC
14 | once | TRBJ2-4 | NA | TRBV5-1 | CASSSMTGQNIQYF | TGCGCCAGCAGCTCCATGACAGGACAAAACATTCAGTACTTC
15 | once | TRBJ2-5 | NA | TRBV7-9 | CASSFPGPQGETQYF | TGTGCCAGCAGCTTCCCGGGACCCCAGGGGGAGACCCAGTACTTC
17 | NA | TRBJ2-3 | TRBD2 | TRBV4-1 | CASSQGSGGASTDTQYF | TGCGCCAGCAGCCAAGGAAGCGGGGGTGCGTCCACAGATACGCAGTATTTT
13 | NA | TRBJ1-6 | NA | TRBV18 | CASSPGARSPLHF | TGTGCCAGCTCACCAGGGGCCCGGTCACCCCTCCACTTT
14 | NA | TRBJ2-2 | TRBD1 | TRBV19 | CASRGQGQTGELFF | TGTGCCAGTAGGGGACAGGGTCAAACCGGGGAGCTGTTTTTT
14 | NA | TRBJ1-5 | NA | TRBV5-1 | CASSLVGGNQPQHF | TGCGCCAGCAGCTTGGTCGGGGGGAATCAGCCCCAGCATTTT
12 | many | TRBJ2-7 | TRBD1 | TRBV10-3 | CAIRKTGNEQYF | TGTGCCATCAGGAAGACAGGGAACGAGCAGTACTTC
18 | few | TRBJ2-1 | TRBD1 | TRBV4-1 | CASSQDPLGQGVRYEQFF | TGCGCCAGCAGCCAAGATCCTTTGGGACAGGGGGTGCGTTACGAGCAGTTCTTC
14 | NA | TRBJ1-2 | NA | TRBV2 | CASSEWGRNYGYTF | TGTGCCAGCAGTGAATGGGGCAGGAACTATGGCTACACCTTC
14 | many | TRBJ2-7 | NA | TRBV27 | CASSLVRGSYEQYF | TGTGCCAGCAGTTTAGTCCGGGGCTCCTACGAGCAGTACTTC
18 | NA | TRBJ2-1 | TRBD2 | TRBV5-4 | CASSSQAVGLAGYNEQFF | TGTGCCAGCAGCTCCCAAGCGGTTGGCCTAGCGGGTTACAATGAGCAGTTCTTC
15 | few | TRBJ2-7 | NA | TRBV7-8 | CASSPRLGAAYEQYF | TGTGCCAGCAGCCCCCGGCTGGGGGCGGCCTACGAGCAGTACTTC